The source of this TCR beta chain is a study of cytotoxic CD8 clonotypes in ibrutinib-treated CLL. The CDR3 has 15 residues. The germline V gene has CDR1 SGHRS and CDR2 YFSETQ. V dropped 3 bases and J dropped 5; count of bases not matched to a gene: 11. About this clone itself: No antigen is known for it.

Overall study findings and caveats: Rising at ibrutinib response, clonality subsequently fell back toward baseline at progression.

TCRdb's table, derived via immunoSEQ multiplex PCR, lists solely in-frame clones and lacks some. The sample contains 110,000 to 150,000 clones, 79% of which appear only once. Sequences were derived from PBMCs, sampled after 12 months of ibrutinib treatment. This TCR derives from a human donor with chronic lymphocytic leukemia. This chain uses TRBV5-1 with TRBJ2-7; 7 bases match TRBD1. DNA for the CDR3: TGCGCCAGCAGCTGGACCGGGACAGTTCCCGACGAGCAGTACTTC. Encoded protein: CASSWTGTVPDEQYF. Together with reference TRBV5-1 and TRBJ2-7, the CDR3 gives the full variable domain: KAGVTQTPRYLIKTRGQQVTLSCSPISGHRSVSWYQQTPGQGLQFLFEYFSETQRNKGNFPGRFSGRQFSNSRSEMNVSTLELGDSALYLCASSWTGTVPDEQYFGPGTRLTVT.